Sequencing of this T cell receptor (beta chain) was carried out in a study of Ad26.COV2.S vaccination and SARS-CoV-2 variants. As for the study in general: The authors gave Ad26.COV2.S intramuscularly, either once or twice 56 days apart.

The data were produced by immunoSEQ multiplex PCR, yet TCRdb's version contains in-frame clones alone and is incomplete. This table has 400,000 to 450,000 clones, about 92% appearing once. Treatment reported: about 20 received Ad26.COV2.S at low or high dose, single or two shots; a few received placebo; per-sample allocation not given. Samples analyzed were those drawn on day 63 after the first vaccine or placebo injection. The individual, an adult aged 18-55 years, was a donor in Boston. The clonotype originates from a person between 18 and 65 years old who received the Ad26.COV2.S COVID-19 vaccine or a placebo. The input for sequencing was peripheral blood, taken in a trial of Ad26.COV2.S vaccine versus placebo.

The CDR3: CASSLALTWGRETQYF. CDR3 coding DNA: TGTGCCAGCAGCTTAGCCCTAACCTGGGGTAGGGAGACCCAGTACTTC. The chain joins TRBV11-2 to TRBJ2-5, with D hard to call. The CDR3 length is 16 residues. Germline lookup yields CDR1 SGHAT and CDR2 FQNNGV. Trimming removed 1 base at V and 5 bases at J, with 17 bases between.